Given below is one TCR beta chain in context. Its antigen is undetermined. Libraries were prepared by immunoSEQ multiplex PCR; TCRdb keeps only in-frame clonotypes and omits some of them. This sample has about 190,000 clones, with about 80% found just once. The record originates from a study of cytomegalovirus exposure and HLA in healthy donors. CDR3 length: 17 residues. After removal of 5 bases from V and 0 bases from J, the junction contained 6 bases not matched to a gene. Germline-derived CDR1 and CDR2 are SGHVS and FQNEAQ. Study-wide findings and caveats: Subsequent analysis found a tendency for first-cohort TCR clusters to co-occur within the 120 or so validation repertoires. Reportedly, diagnosis of cytomegalovirus status by the classifier showed high specificity and sensitivity.

This receptor was identified in a man aged 18 to 29 in good health and CMV-seropositive. V gene TRBV7-8 combines with J gene TRBJ2-7; 14 bases line up with TRBD2. The sequencing input was PBMCs. The CDR3 sequence is CASSPRTSGRRSYEQYF. The DNA of the CDR3 is TGTGCCAGCAGCCCAAGGACTAGCGGGAGGCGCTCCTACGAGCAGTACTTC.